The T cell receptor (beta chain) described here comes from a study of human thymus T cells. Trimming stripped 5 bases from V and 4 bases from J, with 10 bases between. There are 13 residues in the CDR3. Germline lookup yields CDR1 SGHAT and CDR2 FQNNGV. TCRdb keeps only in-frame clones here, not all; method: immunoSEQ multiplex PCR. Here the sample spans some 80,000 clones, around 96% being singletons. In corrective heart surgery, resections were taken, and these provided the thymus tissue. The gene calls are TRBV11-2 and TRBJ2-3; no firm D call. This TCR was sampled from a boy under two years old with a congenital heart defect but otherwise immunologically healthy. The sequencing input was thymus tissue. CDR3 DNA: TGTGCCAGCAGCCACCATCAGTCAGATACGCAGTATTTT. This encodes CASSHHQSDTQYF.